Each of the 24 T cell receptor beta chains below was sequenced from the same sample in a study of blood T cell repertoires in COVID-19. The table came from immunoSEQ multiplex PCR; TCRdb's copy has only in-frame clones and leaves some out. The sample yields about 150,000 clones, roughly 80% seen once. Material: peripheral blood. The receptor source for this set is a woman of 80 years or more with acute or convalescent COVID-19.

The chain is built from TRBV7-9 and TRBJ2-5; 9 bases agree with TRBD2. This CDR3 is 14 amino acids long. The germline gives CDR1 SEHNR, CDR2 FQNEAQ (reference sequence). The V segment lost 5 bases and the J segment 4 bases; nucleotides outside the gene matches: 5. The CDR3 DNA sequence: TGTGCCAGCAGCCCGGGACTAGCTGGAGAGACCCAGTACTTC. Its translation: CASSPGLAGETQYF.

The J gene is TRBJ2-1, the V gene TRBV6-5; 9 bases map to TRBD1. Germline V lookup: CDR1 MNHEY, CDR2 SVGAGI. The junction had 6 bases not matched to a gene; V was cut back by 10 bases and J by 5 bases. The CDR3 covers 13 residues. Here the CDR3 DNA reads TGTGCCAACAAGGGACAGGGTGACAATGAGCAGTTCTTC. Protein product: CANKGQGDNEQFF.

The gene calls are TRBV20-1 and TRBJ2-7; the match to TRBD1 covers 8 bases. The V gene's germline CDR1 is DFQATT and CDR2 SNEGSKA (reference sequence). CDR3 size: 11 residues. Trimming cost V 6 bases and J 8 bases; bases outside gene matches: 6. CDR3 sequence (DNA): TGCAGTGCCGACGGACAGGGCAAGCAGTACTTC. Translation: CSADGQGKQYF.

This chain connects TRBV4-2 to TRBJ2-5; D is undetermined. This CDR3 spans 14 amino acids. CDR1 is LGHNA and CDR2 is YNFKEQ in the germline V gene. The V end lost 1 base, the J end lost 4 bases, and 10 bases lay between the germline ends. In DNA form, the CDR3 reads TGTGCCAGCAGCCAAGGAGCTACTGGAGAGACCCAGTACTTC. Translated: CASSQGATGETQYF.

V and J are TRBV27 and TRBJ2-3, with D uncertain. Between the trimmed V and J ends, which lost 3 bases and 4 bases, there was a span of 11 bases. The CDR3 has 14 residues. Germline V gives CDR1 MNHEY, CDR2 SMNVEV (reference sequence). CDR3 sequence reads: CASSFNFGSDTQYF. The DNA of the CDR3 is TGTGCCAGCAGTTTTAATTTCGGGTCAGATACGCAGTATTTT.

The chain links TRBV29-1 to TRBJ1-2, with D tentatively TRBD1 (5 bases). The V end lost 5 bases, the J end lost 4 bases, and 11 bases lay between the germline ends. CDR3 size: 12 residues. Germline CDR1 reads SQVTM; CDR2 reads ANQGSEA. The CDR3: CSVRGEPYGYTF. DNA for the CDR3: TGCAGCGTTCGGGGGGAGCCCTATGGCTACACCTTC.

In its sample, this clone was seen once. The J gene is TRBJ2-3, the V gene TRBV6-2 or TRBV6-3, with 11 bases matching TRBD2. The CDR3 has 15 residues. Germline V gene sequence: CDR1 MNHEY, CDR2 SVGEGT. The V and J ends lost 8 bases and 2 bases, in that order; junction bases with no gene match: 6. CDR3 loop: CASRQTSGDTDTQYF. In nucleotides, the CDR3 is TGTGCCAGCCGCCAGACTAGCGGGGACACAGATACGCAGTATTTT.

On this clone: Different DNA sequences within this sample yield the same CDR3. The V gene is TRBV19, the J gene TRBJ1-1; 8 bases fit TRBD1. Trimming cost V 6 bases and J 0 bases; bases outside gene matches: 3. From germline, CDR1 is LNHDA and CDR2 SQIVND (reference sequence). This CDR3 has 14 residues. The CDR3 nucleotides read TGTGCCAGTAGGAACAGGGGGATGAACACTGAAGCTTTCTTT. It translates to CASRNRGMNTEAFF.

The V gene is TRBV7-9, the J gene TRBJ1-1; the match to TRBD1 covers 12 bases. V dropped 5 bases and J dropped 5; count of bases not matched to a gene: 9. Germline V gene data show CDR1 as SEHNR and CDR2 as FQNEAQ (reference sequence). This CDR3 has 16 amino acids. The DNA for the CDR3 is TGTGCCAGCAGCATCCCGGGACAGGGGGCCGAGACTGAAGCTTTCTTT. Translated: CASSIPGQGAETEAFF.

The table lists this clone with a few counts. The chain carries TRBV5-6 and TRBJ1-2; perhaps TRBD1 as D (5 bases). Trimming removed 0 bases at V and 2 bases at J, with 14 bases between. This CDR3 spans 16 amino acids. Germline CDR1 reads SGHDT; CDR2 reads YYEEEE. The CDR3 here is CASSLDSRAGNYGYTF. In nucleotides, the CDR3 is TGTGCCAGCAGCTTGGACAGCCGAGCAGGGAACTATGGCTACACCTTC.

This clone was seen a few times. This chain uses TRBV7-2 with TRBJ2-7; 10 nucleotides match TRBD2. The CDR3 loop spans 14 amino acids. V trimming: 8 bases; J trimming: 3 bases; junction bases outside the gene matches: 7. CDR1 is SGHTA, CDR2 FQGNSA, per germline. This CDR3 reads CASRRTSGFYEQYF. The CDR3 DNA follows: TGTGCCAGCCGCCGGACTAGCGGATTCTACGAGCAGTACTTC.

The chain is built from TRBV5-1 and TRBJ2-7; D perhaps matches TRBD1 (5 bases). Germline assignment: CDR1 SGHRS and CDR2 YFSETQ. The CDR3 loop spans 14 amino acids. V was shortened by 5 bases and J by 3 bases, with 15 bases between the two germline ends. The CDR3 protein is CASSSQTGVYEQYF. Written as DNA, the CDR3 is TGCGCCAGCAGTTCGCAAACAGGCGTCTACGAGCAGTACTTC.

The CDR3, as DNA: TGTGCCTGGACCGCACAGGAGAATAGCAATCAGCCCCAGCATTTT. This translates into CAWTAQENSNQPQHF. The V and J genes are TRBV30 and TRBJ1-5; perhaps TRBD1 as D (5 bases). The CDR3 covers 15 residues. Germline V gives CDR1 GTSNPN, CDR2 SVGIG (reference sequence). Trimming left V 4 bases short and J 0 bases short, with 13 bases between. Looking up the rest from reference TRBV30 and TRBJ1-5 gives the full variable domain: SQTIHQWPATLVQPVGSPLSLECTVEGTSNPNLYWYRQAAGRGLQLLFYSVGIGQISSEVPQNLSASRPQDRQFILSSKKLLLSDSGFYLCAWTAQENSNQPQHFGDGTRLSIL.

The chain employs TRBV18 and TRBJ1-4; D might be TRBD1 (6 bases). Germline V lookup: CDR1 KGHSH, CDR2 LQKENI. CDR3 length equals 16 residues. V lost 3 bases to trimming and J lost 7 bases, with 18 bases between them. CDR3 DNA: TGTGCCAGCTCACCTCCAGGACAGTTCCAAAGTGAAAAACTGTTTTTT. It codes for CASSPPGQFQSEKLFF.

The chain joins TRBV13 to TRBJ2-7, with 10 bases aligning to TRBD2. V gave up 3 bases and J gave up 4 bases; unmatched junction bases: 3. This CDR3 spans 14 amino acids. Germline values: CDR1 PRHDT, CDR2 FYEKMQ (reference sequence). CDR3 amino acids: CASSFPTSGYEQYF. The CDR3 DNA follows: TGTGCCAGCAGCTTCCCGACTAGCGGGTACGAGCAGTACTTC. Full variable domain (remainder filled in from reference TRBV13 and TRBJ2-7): AAGVIQSPRHLIKEKRETATLKCYPIPRHDTVYWYQQGPGQDPQFLISFYEKMQSDKGSIPDRFSAQQFSDYHSELNMSSLELGDSALYFCASSFPTSGYEQYFGPGTRLTVT.

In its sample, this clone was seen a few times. In nucleotides, the CDR3 is TGTGCCAGCAGCCTGAGTTGGGACAGTGTCTACGAGCAGTACTTC. Amino acids: CASSLSWDSVYEQYF. V usage is TRBV7-2 and J usage is TRBJ2-7, with TRBD1 matching over 7 bases. Germline lookup yields CDR1 SGHTA and CDR2 FQGNSA. The CDR3 totals 15 residues. With 5 bases clipped from V and 3 bases from J, the junction kept 10 bases outside the gene matches.

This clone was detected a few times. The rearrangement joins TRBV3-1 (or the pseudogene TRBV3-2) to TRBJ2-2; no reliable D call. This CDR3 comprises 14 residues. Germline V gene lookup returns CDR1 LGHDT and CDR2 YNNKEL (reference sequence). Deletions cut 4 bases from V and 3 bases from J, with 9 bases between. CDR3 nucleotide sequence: TGTGCCAGCAGCCCCCCTTCTTACACCGGGGAGCTGTTTTTT. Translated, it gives CASSPPSYTGELFF.

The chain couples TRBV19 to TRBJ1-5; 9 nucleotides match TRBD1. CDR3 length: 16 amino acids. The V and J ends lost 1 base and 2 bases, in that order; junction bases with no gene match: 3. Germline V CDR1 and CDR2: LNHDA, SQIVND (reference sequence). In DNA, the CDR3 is TGTGCCAGTAGTATAGGGGACAGGGCTGGCAATCAGCCCCAGCATTTT. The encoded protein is CASSIGDRAGNQPQHF. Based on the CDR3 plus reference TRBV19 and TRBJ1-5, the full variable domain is DGGITQSPKYLFRKEGQNVTLSCEQNLNHDAMYWYRQDPGQGLRLIYYSQIVNDFQKGDIAEGYSVSREKKESFPLTVTSAQKNPTAFYLCASSIGDRAGNQPQHFGDGTRLSIL.

The CDR3 reads CASGSVSSGTDTQYF. The CDR3 nucleotides read TGTGCTAGTGGCTCTGTTAGTAGCGGAACAGATACGCAGTATTTT. The rearrangement links TRBV12-5 to TRBJ2-3, with a weak D call TRBD2 (6 bases). The CDR3 length is 15 residues. Trimming cost V 6 bases and J 3 bases, with 16 bases left between them. Looked up from germline, CDR1 is LGHNT and CDR2 is FRNRAP.

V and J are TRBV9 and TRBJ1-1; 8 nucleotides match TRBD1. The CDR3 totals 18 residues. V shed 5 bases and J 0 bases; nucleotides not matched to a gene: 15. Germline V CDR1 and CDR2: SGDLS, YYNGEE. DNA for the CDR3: TGTGCCAGCAGGGATTTCCGGGACAGGACCCATTTGAACACTGAAGCTTTCTTT. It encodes CASRDFRDRTHLNTEAFF. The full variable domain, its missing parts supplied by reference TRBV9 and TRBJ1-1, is DSGVTQTPKHLITATGQRVTLRCSPRSGDLSVYWYQQSLDQGLQFLIQYYNGEERAKGNILERFSAQQFPDLHSELNLSSLELGDSALYFCASRDFRDRTHLNTEAFFGQGTRLTVV.

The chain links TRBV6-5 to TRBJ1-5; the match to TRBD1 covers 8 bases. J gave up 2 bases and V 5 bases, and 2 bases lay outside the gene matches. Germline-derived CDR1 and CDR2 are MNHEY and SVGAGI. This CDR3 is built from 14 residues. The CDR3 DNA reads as TGTGCCAGCAGTAAGGGACAGGGCAATCAGCCCCAGCATTTT. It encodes CASSKGQGNQPQHF.

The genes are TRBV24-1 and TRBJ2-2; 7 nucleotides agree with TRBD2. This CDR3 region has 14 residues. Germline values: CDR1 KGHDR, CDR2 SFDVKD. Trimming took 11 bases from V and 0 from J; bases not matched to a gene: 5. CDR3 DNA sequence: TGTGCCAGACCTAGCGGAGCGAACACCGGGGAGCTGTTTTTT. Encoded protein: CARPSGANTGELFF.

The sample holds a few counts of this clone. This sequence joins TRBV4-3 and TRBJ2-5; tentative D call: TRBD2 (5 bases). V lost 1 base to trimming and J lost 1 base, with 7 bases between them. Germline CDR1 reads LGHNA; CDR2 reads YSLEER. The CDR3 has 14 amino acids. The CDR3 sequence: CASSQGGFQETQYF. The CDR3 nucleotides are TGCGCCAGCAGCCAAGGAGGGTTCCAAGAGACCCAGTACTTC.

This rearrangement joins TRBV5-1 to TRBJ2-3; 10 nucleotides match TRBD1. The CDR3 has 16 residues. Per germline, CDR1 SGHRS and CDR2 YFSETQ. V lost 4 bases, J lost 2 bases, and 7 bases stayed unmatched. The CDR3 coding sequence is TGCGCCAGCAGCAGTAGGACAGGGGGGGTCACAGATACGCAGTATTTT. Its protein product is CASSSRTGGVTDTQYF.